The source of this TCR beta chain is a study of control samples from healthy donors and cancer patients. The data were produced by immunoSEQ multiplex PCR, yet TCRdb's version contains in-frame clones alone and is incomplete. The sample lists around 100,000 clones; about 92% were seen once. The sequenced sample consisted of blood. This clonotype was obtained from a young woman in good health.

The CDR3 sequence: CASSTWDFLHTF. The CDR3 DNA follows: TGTGCCAGCAGCACCTGGGACTTCCTACACACCTTC. J is TRBJ1-2 and V is TRBV7-9, with D possibly being TRBD1 (5 bases). CDR3 length: 12 amino acids. V was cut by 5 bases and J by 12 bases, with 16 bases left in between. Germline CDR1 and CDR2: SEHNR and FQNEAQ (reference sequence).